This T cell receptor (beta chain) is from a study of cytotoxic CD8 clonotypes in ibrutinib-treated CLL (TCRdb year 2021). Regarding the complete study: The cohort included some 14 treatment-naive and about a dozen relapsed/refractory patients; some 18 were IGHV unmutated. Partial responses were observed in about 24 patients and complete responses in 2; after a median follow-up of 68 months, remission was maintained in roughly 15 patients and progression was observed in about twelve. Samples at response were collected after a median of 12 months of treatment, with a range of about 6 to 40 months. An average of 255,043 productive templates and around 100,000 productive rearrangements was obtained per sample. Of the 70 to 100 people in the trial, about two dozen had longitudinal samples available. Cryopreserved peripheral blood mononuclear cells were collected before treatment, at response, and at either disease progression or sustained remission. All remission and progressive disease samples were collected while patients were still receiving ibrutinib. Findings and caveats that apply to the study as a whole: Public clonotypes were rare and either shrank or stayed stable during treatment, and the rise in clonality at ibrutinib response reflected expansion of private clonotypes. Sustained-remission and progressing patients did not have matched sampling times, and lymph node repertoires were not examined. Baseline clonality exceeded that of age-matched healthy donors and correlated strongly with circulating CD8+ T-cell counts. An increase in clonality was observed at ibrutinib response, with clonality remaining stable during sustained remission and falling back toward baseline at progression.

Explained via the paper, the time point label denotes: about 11 months on ibrutinib. For TCR beta library preparation, 1.5 to 2.5 micrograms of genomic DNA were extracted from the cryopreserved PBMCs. Longitudinal blood samples from CLL patients on ibrutinib monotherapy underwent high-throughput TCR beta sequencing. The patients took part in an open-label, single-center phase 2 trial of ibrutinib monotherapy. On a MiSeq, deep resolution sequencing aimed for a depth between 1 in 1 million and 1 in 200,000 T cells, with each clonotype covered 10x on average. The immunoSEQ hsTCRB Kit was used to generate the TCR beta libraries. Concerning the study's data processing: Data were analyzed with ImmunoSEQ Data Assistant and ImmunoSEQ Analyzer, with V, D and J genes assigned per IMGT definitions. Clonality was computed as one minus normalized Shannon entropy of productive rearrangement frequencies, ranging from 0 to 1. Only overrepresented clonotypes making up at least 0.05% of the repertoire of each patient were included in the public clonotype analysis. Some 13 age-matched healthy donor repertoires from immuneACCESS served as clonality controls. TCRdb re-hosts the immuneACCESS table, in-frame sequences only. Its copies lack some clones; in the studies checked, an unresolved V gene accounts for under half of them, and the cause for the rest is not known. The DNA was the basis for D and trimming; V, J and clone size are from that table. This sample lists about 68,000 clones; about nine tenths were detected once. 3.1% of the sample is taken by the ten largest.

V has 6 bases trimmed and J has 1 base trimmed; junction bases matching no gene number 5. The germline V gene supplies CDR1 MNHEY and CDR2 SVGAGI. Inclusive of the bounding cysteine and phenylalanine, the CDR3 is 14 residues long. Only the CDR3 region is kept as DNA, spanning 42 bases read in frame from base 1. Worth noting for this clone: Its antigen is currently not known. The record has no base qualities; no much larger clone is one base away.

This clonotype was obtained from a human donor with chronic lymphocytic leukemia. The receptor chain draws on TRBV6-5 and TRBJ2-5; 7 bases in between match TRBD2. The starting material was PBMCs, obtained after 12 months of ibrutinib treatment. Read as DNA, the sequence is TGTGCCAGCAGGGGTGCTAGCGGCCAAGAGACCCAGTACTTC. Its translation is CASRGASGQETQYF.